The 7 T cell receptor beta chains below come from one sample, sequenced in a study of identical twins. From the 5' RACE reads, TCRdb called clonotypes with MiXCR, one entry per CDR3 protein. This sample has some 760,000 distinct CDR3 sequences, with about 20% found just once. This sample also belongs to another study, concerning T cells expressing NK-cell markers.

The sample was PBMCs. All receptors derive from a woman under 30 in good health.

The chain links TRBV15 to TRBJ2-3, with 11 positions matching TRBD2. The CDR3 covers 16 residues. V shed 2 bases and J 4 bases; nucleotides not matched to a gene: 5. Germline CDR1 and CDR2: LNHNV and YYDKDF (reference sequence). CDR3 DNA sequence: TGTGCCACCAGCAGACGATCACTAGCGGGAGCAGATACGCAGTATTTT. Translated, it gives CATSRRSLAGADTQYF.

The chain has TRBV18 and TRBJ1-2; 9 nucleotides match TRBD1. The CDR3 sequence is 15 residues long. With V trimmed by 4 bases and J by 4 bases, 7 bases remained unmatched. From germline, CDR1 is KGHSH and CDR2 LQKENI. The CDR3 spells CASSQPGQGSYGYTF. The CDR3, as DNA: TGTGCCAGCTCACAACCGGGACAGGGATCCTATGGCTACACCTTC.

The sample holds a few counts of this clonotype. The chain couples TRBV29-1 to TRBJ2-4; D is unclear. The V and J ends lost 4 bases and 0 bases respectively, with 7 bases between them. Germline assignment: CDR1 SQVTM and CDR2 ANQGSEA. The CDR3 length is 13 residues. CDR3 residues: CSVGGLAKNIQYF. DNA for the CDR3: TGCAGCGTTGGTGGCTTAGCCAAAAACATTCAGTACTTC.

This clonotype was seen many times. The J gene is TRBJ1-3, the V gene TRBV11-2, with 7 nucleotides matching TRBD1. Germline V gene data show CDR1 as SGHAT and CDR2 as FQNNGV. The CDR3 totals 19 residues. Trimming took 5 bases from V and 0 from J; bases not matched to a gene: 16. The CDR3 protein is CASSRGTYRGRSSGNTIYF. For the CDR3, the DNA is TGTGCCAGCAGCCGCGGGACTTACAGGGGCCGGAGCTCTGGAAACACCATATATTTT.

This clonotype was observed many times. This chain connects TRBV12-3 or TRBV12-4 to TRBJ1-5; D is unresolved. Trimming took off 3 bases at V and 4 bases at J, with 7 bases between the two ends. The CDR3 spans 13 residues. The CDR3 region is CASSLQVNQPQHF. DNA for the CDR3: TGTGCCAGCAGTTTGCAGGTTAATCAGCCCCAGCATTTT.

The chain has TRBV7-2 and TRBJ2-1, with D possibly TRBD2 on 7 matching bases. Trimming removed 1 base at V and 4 bases at J, with 14 bases between. The CDR3 is 16 amino acids. CDR1 and CDR2 from the germline V gene are SGHTA and FQGNSA. The CDR3 region has the DNA TGTGCCAGCAGCTTAGGTGGACTAGGGGGGTACAATGAGCAGTTCTTC. Amino acid sequence: CASSLGGLGGYNEQFF.

The genes are TRBV20-1 and TRBJ2-1, with 9 bases matching TRBD2. This CDR3 region has 14 residues. From germline, CDR1 is DFQATT and CDR2 SNEGSKA (reference sequence). V gave up 6 bases and J gave up 12 bases; unmatched junction bases: 15. CDR3 loop: CSAVRRLAVRGQFF. The CDR3 DNA reads TGCAGTGCGGTTAGACGACTAGCGGTCCGGGGGCAGTTCTTC.